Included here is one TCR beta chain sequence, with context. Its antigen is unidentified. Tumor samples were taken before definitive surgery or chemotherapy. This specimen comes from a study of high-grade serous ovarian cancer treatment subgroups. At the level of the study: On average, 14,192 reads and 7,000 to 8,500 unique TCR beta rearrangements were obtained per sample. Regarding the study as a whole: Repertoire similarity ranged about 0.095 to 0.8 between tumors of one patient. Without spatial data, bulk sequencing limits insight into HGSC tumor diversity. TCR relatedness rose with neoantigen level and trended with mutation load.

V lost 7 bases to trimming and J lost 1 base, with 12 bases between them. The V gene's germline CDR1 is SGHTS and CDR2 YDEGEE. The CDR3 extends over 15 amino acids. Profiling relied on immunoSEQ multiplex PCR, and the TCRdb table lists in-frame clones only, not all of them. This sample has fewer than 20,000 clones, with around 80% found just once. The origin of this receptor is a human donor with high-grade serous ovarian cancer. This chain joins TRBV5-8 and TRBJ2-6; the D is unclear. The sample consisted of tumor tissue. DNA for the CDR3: TGTGCCAGCCTCCTTGGTTCTTCTGGGGCCAACGTCCTGACTTTC. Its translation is CASLLGSSGANVLTF.